The sample holds a few counts of the clone carrying this T cell receptor beta chain. One entry per CDR3 protein results from TCRdb running MiXCR on the 5' RACE reads. The data hold 340,000 or so distinct CDR3 sequences, with around 12% observed a single time. The entry originates in a study of T cells after yellow fever vaccination. V was shortened by 4 bases and J by 15 bases, with 17 bases between the two germline ends. This CDR3 region has 12 residues. The V gene's germline CDR1 is SGHRS and CDR2 YFSETQ. The TCR originated in a man aged 18 to 30 who received the YFV17D yellow fever vaccine. V and J are TRBV5-1 and TRBJ2-1, with D tentatively TRBD2 (6 bases). The sample here was CD4+ T cells sorted from PBMCs, taken 15 days after the yellow fever booster vaccination. CDR3 in DNA: TGCGCCAGCAGCCCCGGCGGGGCCCTACTGTTCTTC. This codes for CASSPGGALLFF.